This TCR beta chain stems from a study of STAT3 mutations in large granular lymphocyte leukemia. The overall study: Roughly half of the longitudinally sequenced T-LGLL patients carried detectable canonical activating STAT3 mutations. Findings and limits, study-wide: Every T-LGLL patient had at least one immunodominant TCRbeta clonotype. Some patients had dominant TCR clones larger than their STAT3 mutant burden. A small but highly pathogenic clone may have been missed. After therapy, about 35% of the 18 patients switched clonotypes, all new clones STAT3 wild type.

Profiling relied on immunoSEQ multiplex PCR, and the TCRdb table lists in-frame clones only, not all of them. The sample contains 20,000 or so clones, approximately 90% of which appear only once. As regards this clone: Its antigen remains unidentified.

Germline CDR1 SGHDN, CDR2 FVKESK. Trimming cost V 4 bases and J 6 bases, with 23 bases left between them. This CDR3 comprises 17 residues. The material sequenced was peripheral blood mononuclear cells. This clonotype originated in a man aged 55 to 70 with T-cell large granular lymphocyte leukemia. Some clones in this sample may be carry-over from other donors' samples. This chain connects TRBV14 to TRBJ2-3; D tentatively fits TRBD1 or TRBD2 (5 bases each). CDR3 bases: TGTGCCAGCAGCCCCCGACAAGGACTGGGCTGGGACGATACGCAGTATTTT. This gives the protein CASSPRQGLGWDDTQYF.